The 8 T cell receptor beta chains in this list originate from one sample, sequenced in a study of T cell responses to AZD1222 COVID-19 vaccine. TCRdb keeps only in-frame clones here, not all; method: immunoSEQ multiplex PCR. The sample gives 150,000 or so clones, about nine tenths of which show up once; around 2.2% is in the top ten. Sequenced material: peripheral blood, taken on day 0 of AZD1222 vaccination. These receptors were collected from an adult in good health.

CDR3 bases: TGTGCCAGCAGACCCTATGGGGCGGGTGGAAGGGCCGGGGAGCTGTTTTTT. Its translation: CASRPYGAGGRAGELFF. The chain uses TRBV7-2 and TRBJ2-2; D might be TRBD1 or TRBD2, each matching 5 bases. The CDR3 runs to 17 residues. V gave up 6 bases and J gave up 6 bases, with 23 bases separating them. Per the germline V gene, CDR1 is SGHTA and CDR2 is FQGNSA.

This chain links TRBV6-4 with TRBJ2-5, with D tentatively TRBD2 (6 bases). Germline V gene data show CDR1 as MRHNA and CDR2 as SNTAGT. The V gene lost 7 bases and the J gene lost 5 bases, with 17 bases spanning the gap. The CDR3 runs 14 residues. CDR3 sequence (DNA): TGTGCCAGCAACACCCAGCGGGTAGGGGAGACCCAGTACTTC. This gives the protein CASNTQRVGETQYF.

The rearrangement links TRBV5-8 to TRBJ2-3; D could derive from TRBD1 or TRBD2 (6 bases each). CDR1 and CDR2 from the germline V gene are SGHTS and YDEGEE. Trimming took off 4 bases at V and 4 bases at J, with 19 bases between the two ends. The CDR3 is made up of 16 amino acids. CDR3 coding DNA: TGTGCCAGCAGCCCGGACAGCCCCCGGAGGGCAGATACGCAGTATTTT. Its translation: CASSPDSPRRADTQYF. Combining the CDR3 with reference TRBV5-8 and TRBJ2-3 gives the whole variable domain EAGVTQSPTHLIKTRGQQATLRCSPISGHTSVYWYQQALGLGLQFLLWYDEGEERNRGNFPPRFSGRQFPNYSSELNVNALELEDSALYLCASSPDSPRRADTQYFGPGTRLTVL.

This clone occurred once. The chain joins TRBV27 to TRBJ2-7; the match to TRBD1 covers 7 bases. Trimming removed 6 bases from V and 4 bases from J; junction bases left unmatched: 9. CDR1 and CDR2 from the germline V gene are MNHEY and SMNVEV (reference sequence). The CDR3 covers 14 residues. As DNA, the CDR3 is TGTGCCAGCAGCTTCAGGGGGTTCTATTACGAGCAGTACTTC. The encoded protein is CASSFRGFYYEQYF.

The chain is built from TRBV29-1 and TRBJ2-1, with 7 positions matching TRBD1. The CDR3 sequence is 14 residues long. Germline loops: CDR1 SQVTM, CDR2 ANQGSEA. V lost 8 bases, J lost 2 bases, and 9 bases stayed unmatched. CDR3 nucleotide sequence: TGCAGCATCTCGACCGGGACAGCCTACAATGAGCAGTTCTTC. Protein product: CSISTGTAYNEQFF.

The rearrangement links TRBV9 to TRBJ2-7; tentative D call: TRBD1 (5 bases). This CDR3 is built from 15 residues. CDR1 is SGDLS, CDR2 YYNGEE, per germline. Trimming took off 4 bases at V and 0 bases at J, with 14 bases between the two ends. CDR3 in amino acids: CASSLRPTASYEQYF. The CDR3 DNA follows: TGTGCCAGCAGCCTTCGACCGACAGCCTCCTACGAGCAGTACTTC.

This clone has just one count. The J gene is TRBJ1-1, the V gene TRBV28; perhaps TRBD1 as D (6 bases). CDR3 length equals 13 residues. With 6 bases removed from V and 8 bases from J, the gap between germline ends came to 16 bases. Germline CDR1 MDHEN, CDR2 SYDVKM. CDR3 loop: CASSLTGRGEAFF. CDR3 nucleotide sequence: TGTGCCAGCAGCTTGACAGGTCGAGGCGAAGCTTTCTTT.

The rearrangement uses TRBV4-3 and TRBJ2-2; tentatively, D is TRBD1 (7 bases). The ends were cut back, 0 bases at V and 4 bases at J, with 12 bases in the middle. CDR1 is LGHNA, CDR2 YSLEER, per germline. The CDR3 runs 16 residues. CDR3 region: CASSQDGGGRTGELFF. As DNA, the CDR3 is TGCGCCAGCAGCCAAGATGGAGGGGGCCGCACCGGGGAGCTGTTTTTT.